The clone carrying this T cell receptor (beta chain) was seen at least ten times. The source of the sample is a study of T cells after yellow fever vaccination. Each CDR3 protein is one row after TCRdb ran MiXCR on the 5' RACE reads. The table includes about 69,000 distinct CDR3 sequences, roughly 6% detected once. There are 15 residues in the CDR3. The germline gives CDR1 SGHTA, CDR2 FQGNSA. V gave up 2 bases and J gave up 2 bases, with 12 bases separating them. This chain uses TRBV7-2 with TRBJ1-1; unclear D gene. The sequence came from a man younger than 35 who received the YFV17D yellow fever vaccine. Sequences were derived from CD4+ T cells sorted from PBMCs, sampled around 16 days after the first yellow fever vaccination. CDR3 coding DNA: TGTGCCAGCAGCTTAATGAGGGTCGGAAACACTGAAGCTTTCTTT. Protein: CASSLMRVGNTEAFF.